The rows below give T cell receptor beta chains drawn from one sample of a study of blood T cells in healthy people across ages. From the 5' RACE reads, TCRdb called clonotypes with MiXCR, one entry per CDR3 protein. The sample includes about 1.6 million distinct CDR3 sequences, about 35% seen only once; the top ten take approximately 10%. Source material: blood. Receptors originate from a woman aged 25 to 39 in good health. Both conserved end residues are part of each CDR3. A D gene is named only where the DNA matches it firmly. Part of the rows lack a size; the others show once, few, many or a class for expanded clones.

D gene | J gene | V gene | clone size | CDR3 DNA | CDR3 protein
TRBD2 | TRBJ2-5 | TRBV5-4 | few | TGTGCCAGCAGCGCGAGGCAAGCGGGAGGAGAGACCCAGTACTTC | CASSARQAGGETQYF
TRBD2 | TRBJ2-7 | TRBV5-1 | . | TGCGCCAGCAGCTTGGTTGCGTCTAGCGGGGGGATTGCCTACGAGCAGTACTTC | CASSLVASSGGIAYEQYF
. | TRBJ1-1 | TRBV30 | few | TGTGCCTGGGCCCCCGGGGGGACTGAAGCTTTCTTT | CAWAPGGTEAFF
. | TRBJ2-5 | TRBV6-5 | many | TGTGCCAGCAGCATCGACCCCAACCAAGAGACCCAGTACTTC | CASSIDPNQETQYF
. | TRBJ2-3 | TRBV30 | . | TGTGCCTGGAGTAAGGGCACAGATACGCAGTATTTT | CAWSKGTDTQYF
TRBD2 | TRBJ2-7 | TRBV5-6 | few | TGTGCCAGCAGCTTGGCCGGCGGGAGAATATACGAGCAGTACTTC | CASSLAGGRIYEQYF
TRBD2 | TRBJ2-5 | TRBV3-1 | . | TGTTCCAGCAGCCAAGATCGGGCTAGCGGGAAACTGGGGGAGACCCAGTACTTC | CSSSQDRASGKLGETQYF
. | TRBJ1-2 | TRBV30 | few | TGTGCCGGAGGGGCCAACTATGGCTACACCTTC | CAGGANYGYTF
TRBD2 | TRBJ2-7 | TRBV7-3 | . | TGTGCCAGCATCCCCACTAGCGGGGGCTACGAGCAGTACTTC | CASIPTSGGYEQYF
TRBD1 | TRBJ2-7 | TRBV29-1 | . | TGCAGCGCTTCCGGGACAGACTTTTACGAGCAGTACTTC | CSASGTDFYEQYF
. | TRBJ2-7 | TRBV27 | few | TGTGCCAGCAGTTTAGGGTACAGGCCTCAGGTCAACGAGCAGTACTTC | CASSLGYRPQVNEQYF
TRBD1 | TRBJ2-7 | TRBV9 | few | TGTGCCAGCAGCCTTAGGACAGGATCGGAGGAGCAGTACTTC | CASSLRTGSEEQYF
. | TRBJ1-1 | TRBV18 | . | TGTGCCAGCTCACCACCGGGGGTAACCACTGAAGCTTTCTTT | CASSPPGVTTEAFF
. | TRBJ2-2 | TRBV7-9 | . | TGTGCCAGCAGCGACAGTCTAAACACCGGGGGGCTGTTTTTT | CASSDSLNTGGLFF
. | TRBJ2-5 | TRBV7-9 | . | TGTGCCAGCAGCCCGGGTAGGCTTCAGACCCAGTACTTC | CASSPGRLQTQYF
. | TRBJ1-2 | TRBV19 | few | TGTGCCAGTAGTACCAGGACGGATAACTATGGCTACACCTTC | CASSTRTDNYGYTF
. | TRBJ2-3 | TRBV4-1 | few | TGCGCCAGCAGCCAAACGGGAGTTAGCACAGATACGCAGTATTTT | CASSQTGVSTDTQYF
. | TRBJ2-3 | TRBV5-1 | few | TGCGCCAGCAGCCCGAGAGGATGGTTGACAGATACGCAGTATTTT | CASSPRGWLTDTQYF
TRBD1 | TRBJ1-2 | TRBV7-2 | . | TGTGCCAGCAGCTTAGCGTTGACAGGGAAATTTAACTATGGCTACACCTTC | CASSLALTGKFNYGYTF
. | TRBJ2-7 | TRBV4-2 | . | TGTGCCAGCAGTGGAACCCTTTCCTACGAGCAGTACTTC | CASSGTLSYEQYF
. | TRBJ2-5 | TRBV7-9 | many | TGTGCCAGCAGCTTAGGAGGGGTGGAGACCCAGTACTTC | CASSLGGVETQYF
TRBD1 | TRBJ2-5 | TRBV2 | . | TGTGCCAGCAGTGGGACCGGGACAGGGTTAGAGACCCAGTACTTC | CASSGTGTGLETQYF
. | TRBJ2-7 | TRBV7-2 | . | TGTGCCAGCAGCTTACGCCGGTCTTTATCCTACAATGAGCAGTACTTC | CASSLRRSLSYNEQYF
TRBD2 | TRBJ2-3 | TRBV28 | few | TGTGCCAGCAGTTTAGGCCCTCCGGCCCAGACTAGCGGGAGTGCGTCGACGCAGTATTTT | CASSLGPPAQTSGSASTQYF
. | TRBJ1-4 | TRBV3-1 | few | TGTGCCAGCAGCGACGTTACAGGGTCTGGTGAAAAACTGTTTTTT | CASSDVTGSGEKLFF
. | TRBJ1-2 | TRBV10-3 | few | TGTGCCATCAGTGGCCCGGGGGGATATTATGGCTACACCTTC | CAISGPGGYYGYTF
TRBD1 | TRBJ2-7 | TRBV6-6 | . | TGTGCCAGCAGTTACCTGCCAGGGGGTTACGAGCAGTACTTC | CASSYLPGGYEQYF
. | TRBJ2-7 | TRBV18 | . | TGTGCCAGCTCACCGGCAGGGACAAAGAACGAGCAGTACTTC | CASSPAGTKNEQYF
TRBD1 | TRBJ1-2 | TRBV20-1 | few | TGCAGTGCTAGATCGACAGGGGGCTATGGCTACACCTTC | CSARSTGGYGYTF
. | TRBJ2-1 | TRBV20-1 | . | TGCAGTGCTAGTAGGCTAGCTTCCTACAATGAGCAGTTCTTC | CSASRLASYNEQFF
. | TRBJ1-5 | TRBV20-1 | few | TGCAGTGCTAGGCCGAGCAGCAATCAGCCCCAGCATTTT | CSARPSSNQPQHF
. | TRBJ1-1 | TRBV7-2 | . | TGTGCCAGCAGCTTAAATAGGGGACAAGGGGCTTTCTTT | CASSLNRGQGAFF
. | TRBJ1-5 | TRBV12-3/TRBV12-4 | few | TGTGCCAGCAGTTTTGTGGGGGCCAATCAGCCCCAGCATTTT | CASSFVGANQPQHF
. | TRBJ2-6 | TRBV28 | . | TGTGCCAGCTCCCTGCGGGTTAGCGCTGGGGCCAACGTCCTGACTTTC | CASSLRVSAGANVLTF
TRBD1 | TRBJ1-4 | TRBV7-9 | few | TGTGCCAGCAGAAATGGCGACAGGGGTAATGAAAAACTGTTTTTT | CASRNGDRGNEKLFF
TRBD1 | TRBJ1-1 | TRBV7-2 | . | TGTGCCAGCAGCCGGCCCGGACAGGGTTTGAACACTGAAGCTTTCTTT | CASSRPGQGLNTEAFF
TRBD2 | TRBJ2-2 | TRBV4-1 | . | TGCGCCAGCCGAAGCGGGACTGAGAACACCGGGGGGCTGTTTTTT | CASRSGTENTGGLFF
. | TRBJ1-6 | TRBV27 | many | TGTGCCAGCAGTTTAGCCCACTCCGGGGGGACGCCTAATTCACCCCTCCACTTT | CASSLAHSGGTPNSPLHF
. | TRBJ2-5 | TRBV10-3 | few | TGTGCCATCCGGGCAGCCGGAGAGACCCAGTACTTC | CAIRAAGETQYF
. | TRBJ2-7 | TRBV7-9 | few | TGTGCCAGCAGCTTTGGTGGGACAGAGCAGTACTTC | CASSFGGTEQYF
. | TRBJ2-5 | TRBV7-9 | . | TGTGCCAGCAGCTTAAGCCCGGCGGAGACCCAGTACTTC | CASSLSPAETQYF
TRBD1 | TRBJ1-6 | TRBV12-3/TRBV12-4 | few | TGTGCCAGCAGTTTAGAGGGCAGGGGGCTTTCACCCCTCCACTTT | CASSLEGRGLSPLHF
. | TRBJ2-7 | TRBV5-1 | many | TGCGCCAGCAGCTTGGTGGGTCGGGAGTCGTACGAGCAGTACTTC | CASSLVGRESYEQYF
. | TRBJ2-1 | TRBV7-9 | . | TGTGCCAGCAGCCCACAGCGGTGGGGGCGTGGCAATGAGCAGTTCTTC | CASSPQRWGRGNEQFF
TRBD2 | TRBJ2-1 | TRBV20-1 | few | TGCAGTGCTAGAAAGATGGCTAGCGGGGGAGGTGAGCAGTTCTTC | CSARKMASGGGEQFF
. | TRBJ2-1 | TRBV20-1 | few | TGCAGTGCTGAACCGGGACACTACAATGAGCAGTTCTTC | CSAEPGHYNEQFF
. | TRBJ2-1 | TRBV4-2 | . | TGTGCCAGCAGCCAAGAGGTGGGGGGCCATGAGCAGTTCTTC | CASSQEVGGHEQFF
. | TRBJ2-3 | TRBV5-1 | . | TGCGCCAGCAGCCCTCGGATACAAACAGATACGCAGTATTTT | CASSPRIQTDTQYF
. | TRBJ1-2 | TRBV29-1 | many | TGCAGCGCCAAGGGTGGTTATGGCTACACCTTC | CSAKGGYGYTF
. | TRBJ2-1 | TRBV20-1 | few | TGCAGTGCTAGGCAGGACTACTCCAATGAGCAGTTCTTC | CSARQDYSNEQFF
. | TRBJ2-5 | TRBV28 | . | TGTGCCAGTACGGTGGGGAAGGAGACCCAGTACTTC | CASTVGKETQYF
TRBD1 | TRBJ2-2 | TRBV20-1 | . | TGCAGTGCTTCTAACCGGGACAGGGACACCGGGGAGCTGTTTTTT | CSASNRDRDTGELFF
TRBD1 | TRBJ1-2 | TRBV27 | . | TGTGCCGGCAGTTTTCGCATTTCGGGACAGGGTTCATACTATGGCTACACCTTC | CAGSFRISGQGSYYGYTF
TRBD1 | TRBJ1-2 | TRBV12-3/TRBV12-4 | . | TGTGCCAGCACTCCATTCGGCAGGGGGCTAAGAGAGACGGACGGCTACACCTTC | CASTPFGRGLRETDGYTF